The rows below give T cell receptor beta chains drawn from one sample of a study of blood T cell repertoires in COVID-19. The table came from immunoSEQ multiplex PCR; TCRdb's copy has only in-frame clones and leaves some out. The table has about 170,000 clones, about four fifths seen once. The specimen was peripheral blood. The source of these receptors is a woman aged 80 or over with acute or convalescent COVID-19. CDR3s include the opening cysteine and the closing phenylalanine or tryptophan. The D gene is left open where the match is weak. Clone size is given for some rows only: seen once, a few or many times, or a class if the clone is expanded.

>TRBD1|NA|TRBV4-1|TRBJ1-4
TGCGCCAGCAGCCAAGGACAGGGAGATGAAAAACTGTTTTTT
CASSQGQGDEKLFF
>NA|NA|TRBV7-5|TRBJ2-1
TGTGCCAGAAGCACAGGCGGATATCGCAATGAGCAGTTCTTC
CARSTGGYRNEQFF
>TRBD1|few|TRBV6-7|TRBJ2-2
TGTGCCAGCAGTTACCAGGATGACCTAACAGTCCCGGGACAGGGAGAGGACGGCACCGGGGAGCTGTTTTTT
CASSYQDDLTVPGQGEDGTGELFF
>TRBD2|NA|TRBV7-8|TRBJ2-3
TGTGCCAGCAGCGCGGACCCTTCGGGGGGTCTGCTGAATACGCAGTATTTT
CASSADPSGGLLNTQYF
>TRBD1|NA|TRBV12-3/TRBV12-4|TRBJ1-2
TGTGCCAGCACCGAGACAGGGGACTATGGCTACACCTTC
CASTETGDYGYTF
>NA|NA|TRBV14|TRBJ1-3
TGTGCCAGCAGCCAAGTAGTGGGCTTCACTGGAAACACCATATATTTT
CASSQVVGFTGNTIYF
>NA|NA|TRBV7-8|TRBJ1-4
TGTGCCAGCAGCCCGAGGGAGAGGGATGAAGAAAAACTGTTTTTT
CASSPRERDEEKLFF
>TRBD1|few|TRBV6-5|TRBJ2-1
TGTGCCAGCAGTTACCAAGCGGACAGGGCCAATGAGCAGTTCTTC
CASSYQADRANEQFF
>TRBD2|NA|TRBV30|TRBJ2-1
TGTGCCTGGAGTAGCCTAGCGGGAAATGAGCAGTTCTTC
CAWSSLAGNEQFF
>NA|NA|TRBV2|TRBJ2-7
TGTGCCAGCAAAAATCGGGAAGGTTTCTACGAGCAGTACTTC
CASKNREGFYEQYF
>NA|NA|TRBV6-6|TRBJ1-1
TGTGCCAGCAGTTACGAAGGACAGCCCAGGATTGCTGAAGCTTTCTTT
CASSYEGQPRIAEAFF
>NA|NA|TRBV4-3|TRBJ1-4
TGCGCCAGCAGCCAAGCAAGGTCGACGGGTGAAAAACTGTTTTTT
CASSQARSTGEKLFF
>NA|NA|TRBV27|TRBJ1-3
TGTGCCAGCAGCCTTACAGGGCCGGTACTTGGAAACACCATATATTTT
CASSLTGPVLGNTIYF
>NA|large|TRBV6-5|TRBJ2-7
TGTGCCAGCCAACTGGGGCAGACTTACGAGCAGTACTTC
CASQLGQTYEQYF
>NA|NA|TRBV3-1/TRBV3-2|TRBJ1-2
TGTGCCAGCAGCCAAGATCAGGGCGTCGGGGGCTACACCTTC
CASSQDQGVGGYTF
>NA|NA|TRBV28|TRBJ2-3
TGTGCCAGCAGTTTTTCCAGCCACAGGGATACGCAGTATTTT
CASSFSSHRDTQYF
>TRBD1|NA|TRBV6-5|TRBJ1-4
TGTGCCAGCAGAGGGACAGGACATAATGAAAAACTGTTTTTT
CASRGTGHNEKLFF
>NA|NA|TRBV5-1|TRBJ1-2
TGCGCCAGCAGCTTGCTACAGGGCTATGGCTACACCTTC
CASSLLQGYGYTF
>NA|NA|TRBV3-1/TRBV3-2|TRBJ2-2
TGTGCCAGCAGCCAGGAAGACAGAACGAACACCGGGGAGCTGTTTTTT
CASSQEDRTNTGELFF
>TRBD1|NA|TRBV6-5|TRBJ2-7
TGTGCCGTAGGGGGCTTGTACGAGCAGTACTTC
CAVGGLYEQYF
>NA|NA|TRBV2|TRBJ1-2
TGTGCCAGCAGTTGGGGCCCGGAGAATGGCTACACCTTC
CASSWGPENGYTF
>TRBD1|NA|TRBV7-3|TRBJ2-1
TGTGCCAGCAGCCCGACAGGGGGCGACCACAATGAGCAGTTCTTC
CASSPTGGDHNEQFF
>TRBD1|NA|TRBV10-3|TRBJ1-5
TGTGCCATCGGGGACAGCGGTAAACAAGCCCAGCATTTT
CAIGDSGKQAQHF
>TRBD1|NA|TRBV7-9|TRBJ1-1
TGTGCCAGCAGCTTAGAGGGGGCGATCGCTGAAGCTTTCTTT
CASSLEGAIAEAFF
>NA|NA|TRBV7-2|TRBJ2-5
TGTGCCAGCAGCGGTGGAGCTGCCCAGTACTTC
CASSGGAAQYF
>NA|NA|TRBV12-3/TRBV12-4|TRBJ2-7
TGTGCCAGCAGTTTAGCGAGCGAGCAGTACTTC
CASSLASEQYF
>NA|NA|TRBV5-4|TRBJ2-1
TGTGCCAGCAGCTTTAGTTTAGTACCCCGGGTGTGGTTCTTC
CASSFSLVPRVWFF
>NA|NA|TRBV11-2|TRBJ2-5
TGTGCCAGCAGCTTAGGCAGGGAAGAGACCCAGTACTTC
CASSLGREETQYF
>NA|NA|TRBV28|TRBJ1-6
TGTGCCAGCAGTTCCCAGGCCCTCCACTTT
CASSSQALHF
>NA|NA|TRBV7-2|TRBJ2-5
TGTGCCAGCAGCTTATTAGTGGCGGGTGGTGGGGAGACCCAGTACTTC
CASSLLVAGGGETQYF
>TRBD1|NA|TRBV6-2/TRBV6-3|TRBJ2-7
TGTGCCAGCAGTCGAGACAGGGGTCCTTACTACGAGCAGTACTTC
CASSRDRGPYYEQYF
>TRBD2|NA|TRBV30|TRBJ2-2
TGTGCCTGGAGGCCCCCGGGTATTGCGGCGGGAGGGAACACCGGGGAGCTGTTTTTT
CAWRPPGIAAGGNTGELFF
>TRBD2|NA|TRBV27|TRBJ2-2
TGTGCCAGCAGTAGCGCGGGGGTAGGAGGGGAGCTGTTTTTT
CASSSAGVGGELFF
>TRBD2|once|TRBV9|TRBJ2-3
TGTGCCAGCAGCTCGGGGGGGAGCACAGATACGCAGTATTTT
CASSSGGSTDTQYF
>NA|NA|TRBV19|TRBJ1-2
TGTGCCAGCTTGCCCAGATGGCAGGCGCCCTATGGCTACACCTTC
CASLPRWQAPYGYTF
>TRBD1|NA|TRBV25-1|TRBJ1-1
TGTGCCAGCAGTGAATCCAGGACAGGTAATAAGGCTTTCTTT
CASSESRTGNKAFF
>NA|NA|TRBV4-1|TRBJ1-5
TGCGCCAGCAGCCAAAGGGGCAGCAATCAGCCCCAGCATTTT
CASSQRGSNQPQHF